This TCR beta chain was identified in a study of T cell repertoires in cytomegalovirus infection. Overall study context: Shared public TCR beta signatures pointed to both CMV infection and a matching HLA type.

TCRdb ran MiXCR on the reads and lists one entry per CDR3 protein. The sample lists roughly 230,000 distinct CDR3 sequences; 15% to 20% were seen once. Per germline, CDR1 MNHNS and CDR2 SASEGT. The V gene lost 3 bases and the J gene lost 0 bases, with 12 bases spanning the gap. This CDR3 region has 15 residues. The sequence came from a human donor in good health (CMV status not recorded). Some clones in this sample may be carry-over from other donors' samples. The V call is TRBV6-1, the J call TRBJ2-7; D may be TRBD1 or TRBD2 (5 bases each). Sequences were obtained from CD8+ T cells from PBMCs. Written as DNA, the CDR3 is TGTGCCAGCAGTGAGGGGGACGGTAGCTCCTACGAGCAGTACTTC. Protein sequence: CASSEGDGSSYEQYF.